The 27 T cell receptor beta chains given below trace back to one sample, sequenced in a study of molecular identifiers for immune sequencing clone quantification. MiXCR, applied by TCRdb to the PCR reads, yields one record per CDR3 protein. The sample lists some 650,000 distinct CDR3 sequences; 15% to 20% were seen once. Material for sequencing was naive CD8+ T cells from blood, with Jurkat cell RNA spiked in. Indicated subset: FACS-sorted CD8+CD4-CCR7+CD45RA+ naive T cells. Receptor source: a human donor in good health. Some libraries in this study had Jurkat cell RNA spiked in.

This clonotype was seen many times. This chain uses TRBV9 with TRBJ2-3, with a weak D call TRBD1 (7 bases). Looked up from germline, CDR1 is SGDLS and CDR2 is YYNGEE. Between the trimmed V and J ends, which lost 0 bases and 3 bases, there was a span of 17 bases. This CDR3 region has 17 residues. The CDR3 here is CASSVGGGVGTTDTQYF. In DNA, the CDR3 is TGTGCCAGCAGCGTAGGAGGGGGCGTAGGGACTACAGATACGCAGTATTTT.

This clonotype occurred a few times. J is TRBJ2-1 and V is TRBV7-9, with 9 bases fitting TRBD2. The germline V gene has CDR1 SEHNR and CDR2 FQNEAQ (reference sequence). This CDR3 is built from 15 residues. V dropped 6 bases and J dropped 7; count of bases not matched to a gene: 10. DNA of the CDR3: TGTGCCAGCAGACCGACTAGCGGTAGGCCTAATGAGCAGTTCTTC. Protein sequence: CASRPTSGRPNEQFF. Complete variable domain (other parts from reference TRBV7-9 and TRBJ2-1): DTGVSQNPRHKITKRGQNVTFRCDPISEHNRLYWYRQTLGQGPEFLTYFQNEAQLEKSRLLSDRFSAERPKGSFSTLEIQRTEQGDSAMYLCASRPTSGRPNEQFFGPGTRLTVL.

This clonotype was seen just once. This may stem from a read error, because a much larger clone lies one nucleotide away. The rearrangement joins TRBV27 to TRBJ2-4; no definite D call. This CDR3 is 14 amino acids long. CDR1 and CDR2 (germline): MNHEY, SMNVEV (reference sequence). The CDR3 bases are TGTGCCAGCAGTTTATTAGGCGACAAAAACATTCAGCACTTC. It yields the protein CASSLLGDKNIQHF.

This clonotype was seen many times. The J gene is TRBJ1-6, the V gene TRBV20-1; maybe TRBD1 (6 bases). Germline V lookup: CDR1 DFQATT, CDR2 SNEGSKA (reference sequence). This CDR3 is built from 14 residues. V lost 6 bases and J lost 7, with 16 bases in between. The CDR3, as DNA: TGCAGTGCCCCCGCGTGGGGGGCGAATTCACCCCTCCACTTT. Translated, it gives CSAPAWGANSPLHF.

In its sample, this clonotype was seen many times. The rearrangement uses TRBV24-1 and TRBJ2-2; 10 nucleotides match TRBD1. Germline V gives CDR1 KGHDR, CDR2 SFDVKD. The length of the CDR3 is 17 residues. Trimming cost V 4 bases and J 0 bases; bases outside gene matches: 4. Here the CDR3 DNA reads TGTGCCACCAGTGAACCCGGACAGGGGGCGAACACCGGGGAGCTGTTTTTT. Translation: CATSEPGQGANTGELFF.

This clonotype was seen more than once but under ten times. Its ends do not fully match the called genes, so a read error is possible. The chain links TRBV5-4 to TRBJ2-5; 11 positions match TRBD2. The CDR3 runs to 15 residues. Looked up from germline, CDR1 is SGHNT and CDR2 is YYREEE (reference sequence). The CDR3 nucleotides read TGTGCCACCTCTAGCGGGGGGTCGTACCAAGAGACCCGGTACTTC. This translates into CATSSGGSYQETRYF.

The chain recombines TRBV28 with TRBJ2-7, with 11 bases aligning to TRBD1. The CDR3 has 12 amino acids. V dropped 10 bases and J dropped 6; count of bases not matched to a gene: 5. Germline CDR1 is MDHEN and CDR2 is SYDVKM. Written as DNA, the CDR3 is TGTGCCATCCCCGGGACAGGGGGCGAGCAGTACTTC. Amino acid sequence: CAIPGTGGEQYF.

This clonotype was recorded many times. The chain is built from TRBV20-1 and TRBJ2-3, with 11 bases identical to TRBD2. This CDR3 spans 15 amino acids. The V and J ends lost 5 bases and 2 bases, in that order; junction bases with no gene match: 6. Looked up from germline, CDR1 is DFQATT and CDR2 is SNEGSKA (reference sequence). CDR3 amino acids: CSAGQLAGDTDTQYF. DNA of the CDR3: TGCAGTGCTGGCCAACTAGCGGGGGACACAGATACGCAGTATTTT.

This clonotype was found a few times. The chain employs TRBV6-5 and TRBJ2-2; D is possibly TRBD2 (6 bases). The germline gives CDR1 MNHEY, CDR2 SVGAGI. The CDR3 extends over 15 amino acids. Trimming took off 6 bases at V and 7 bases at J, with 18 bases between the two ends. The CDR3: CASRTGTALDGELFF. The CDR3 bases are TGTGCCAGCAGAACGGGGACTGCACTGGACGGGGAGCTGTTTTTT.

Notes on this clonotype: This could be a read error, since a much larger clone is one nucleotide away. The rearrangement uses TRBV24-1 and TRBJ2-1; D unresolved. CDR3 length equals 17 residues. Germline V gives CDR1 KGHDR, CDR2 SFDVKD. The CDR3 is CAASDSASAAVGNEQFF. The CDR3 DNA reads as TGTGCCGCCAGTGATTCGGCTTCGGCCGCGGTGGGGAATGAGCAGTTCTTC.

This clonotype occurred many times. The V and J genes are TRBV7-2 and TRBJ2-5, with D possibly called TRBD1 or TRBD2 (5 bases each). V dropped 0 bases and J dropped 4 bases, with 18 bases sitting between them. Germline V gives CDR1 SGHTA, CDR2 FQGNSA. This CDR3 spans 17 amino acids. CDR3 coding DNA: TGTGCCAGCAGCTTAGCGGGTCAATGGGGGTTTCGAGAGACCCAGTACTTC. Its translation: CASSLAGQWGFRETQYF.

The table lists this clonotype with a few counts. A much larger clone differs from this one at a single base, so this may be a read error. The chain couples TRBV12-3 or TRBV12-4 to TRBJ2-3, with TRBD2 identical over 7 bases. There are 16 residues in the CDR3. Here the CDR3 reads CARSRYSGRYTDTQYF. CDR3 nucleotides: TGTGCCCGCAGTCGCTATAGCGGGCGGTACACAGATACGCAGTATTTT.

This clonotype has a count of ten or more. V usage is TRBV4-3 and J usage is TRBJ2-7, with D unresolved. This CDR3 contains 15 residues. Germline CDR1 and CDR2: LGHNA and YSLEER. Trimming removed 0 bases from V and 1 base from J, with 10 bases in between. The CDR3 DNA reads TGCGCCAGCAGCCAAGAACGGTGGCAGTCCTACGAGCAGTACTTC. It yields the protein CASSQERWQSYEQYF.

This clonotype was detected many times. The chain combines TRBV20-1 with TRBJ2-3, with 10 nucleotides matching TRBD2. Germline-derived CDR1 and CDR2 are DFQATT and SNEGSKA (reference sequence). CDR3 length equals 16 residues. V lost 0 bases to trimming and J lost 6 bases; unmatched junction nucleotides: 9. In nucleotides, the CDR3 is TGCAGTGCTAGAGATCCCCCTAGCGGGAGTTTGGATACGCAGTATTTT. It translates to CSARDPPSGSLDTQYF.

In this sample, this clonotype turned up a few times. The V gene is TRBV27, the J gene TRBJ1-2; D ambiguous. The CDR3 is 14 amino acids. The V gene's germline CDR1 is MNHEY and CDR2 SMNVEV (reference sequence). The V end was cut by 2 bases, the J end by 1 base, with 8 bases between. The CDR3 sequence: CASSLKGSNYGYTF. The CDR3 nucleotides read TGTGCCAGCAGTTTAAAGGGCAGTAACTATGGCTACACCTTC.

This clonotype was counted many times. The CDR3 here is CASSQDITPQVTDTQYF. CDR3 sequence (DNA): TGCGCCAGCAGCCAAGATATCACTCCACAGGTGACAGATACGCAGTATTTT. This chain links TRBV4-3 with TRBJ2-3, with D possibly being TRBD1 (5 bases). Per the germline V gene, CDR1 is LGHNA and CDR2 is YSLEER. This CDR3 has 17 residues. The ends were cut back, 0 bases at V and 3 bases at J, with 16 bases in the middle.

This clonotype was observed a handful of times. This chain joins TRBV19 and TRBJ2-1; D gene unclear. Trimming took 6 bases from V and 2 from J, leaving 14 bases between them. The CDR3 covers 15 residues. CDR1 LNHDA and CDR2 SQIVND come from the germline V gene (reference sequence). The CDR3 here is CASSKARNAYNEQFF. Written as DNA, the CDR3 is TGTGCCAGTAGCAAAGCCCGGAACGCCTACAATGAGCAGTTCTTC. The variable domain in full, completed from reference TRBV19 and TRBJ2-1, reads DGGITQSPKYLFRKEGQNVTLSCEQNLNHDAMYWYRQDPGQGLRLIYYSQIVNDFQKGDIAEGYSVSREKKESFPLTVTSAQKNPTAFYLCASSKARNAYNEQFFGPGTRLTVL.

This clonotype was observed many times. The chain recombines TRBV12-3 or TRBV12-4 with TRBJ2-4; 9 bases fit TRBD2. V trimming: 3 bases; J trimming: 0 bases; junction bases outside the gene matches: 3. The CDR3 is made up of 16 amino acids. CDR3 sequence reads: CASSFLAGVAKNIQYF. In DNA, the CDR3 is TGTGCCAGCAGTTTCTTAGCGGGGGTAGCCAAAAACATTCAGTACTTC.

The CDR3 DNA follows: TGTGCCAGTAAGGAGTTCCCCTCCTACGAGCAGTACTTC. Amino acid sequence: CASKEFPSYEQYF. The rearrangement joins TRBV27 to TRBJ2-7; D is unclear. V lost 9 bases and J lost 0, with 12 bases in between. This CDR3 comprises 13 residues. CDR1 MNHEY and CDR2 SMNVEV come from the germline V gene (reference sequence).

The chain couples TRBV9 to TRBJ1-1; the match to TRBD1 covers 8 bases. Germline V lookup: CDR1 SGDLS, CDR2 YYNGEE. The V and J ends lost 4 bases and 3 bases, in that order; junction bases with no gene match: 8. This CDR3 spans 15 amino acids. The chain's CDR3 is CASSPRGGQDTEAFF. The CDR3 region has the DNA TGTGCCAGCAGCCCCAGGGGGGGACAGGACACTGAAGCTTTCTTT.

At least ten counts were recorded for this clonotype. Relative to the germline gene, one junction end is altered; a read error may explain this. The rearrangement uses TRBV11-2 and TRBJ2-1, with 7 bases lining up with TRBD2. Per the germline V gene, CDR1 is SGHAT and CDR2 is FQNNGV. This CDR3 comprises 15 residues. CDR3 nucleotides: TGTGCCAGCACCAAGGCGGGGGAAGTATACAATGGGCAGTTCTTC. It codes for CASTKAGEVYNGQFF.

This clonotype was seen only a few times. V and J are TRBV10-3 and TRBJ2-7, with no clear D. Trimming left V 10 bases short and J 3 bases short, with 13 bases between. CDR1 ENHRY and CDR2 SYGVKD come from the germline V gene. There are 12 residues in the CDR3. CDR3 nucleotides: TGTGCCACCAACGACGGCTACTACGAGCAGTACTTC. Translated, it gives CATNDGYYEQYF.

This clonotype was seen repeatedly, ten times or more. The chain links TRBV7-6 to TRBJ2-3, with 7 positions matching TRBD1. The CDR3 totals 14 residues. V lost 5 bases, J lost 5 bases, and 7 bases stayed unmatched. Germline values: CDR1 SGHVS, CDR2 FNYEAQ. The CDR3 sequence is CASSLDRDGDTQYF. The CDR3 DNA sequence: TGTGCCAGCAGCCTTGACAGGGATGGAGATACGCAGTATTTT.

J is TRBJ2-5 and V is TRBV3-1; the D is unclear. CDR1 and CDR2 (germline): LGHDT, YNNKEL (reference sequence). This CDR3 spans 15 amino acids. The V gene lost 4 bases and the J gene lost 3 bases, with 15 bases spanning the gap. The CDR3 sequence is CASSLSYVDEETQYF. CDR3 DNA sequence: TGTGCCAGCAGCCTCTCGTATGTTGACGAAGAGACCCAGTACTTC.

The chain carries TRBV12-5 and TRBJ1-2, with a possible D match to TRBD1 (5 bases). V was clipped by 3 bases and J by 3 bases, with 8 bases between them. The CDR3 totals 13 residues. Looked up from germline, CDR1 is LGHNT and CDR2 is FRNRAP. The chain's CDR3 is CASGFGADYGYTF. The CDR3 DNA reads TGTGCTAGTGGTTTCGGGGCAGACTATGGCTACACCTTC.

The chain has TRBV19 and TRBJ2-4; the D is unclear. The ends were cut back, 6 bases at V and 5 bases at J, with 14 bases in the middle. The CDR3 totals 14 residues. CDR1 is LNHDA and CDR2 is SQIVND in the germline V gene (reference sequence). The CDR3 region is CASRAGPSQNIQYF. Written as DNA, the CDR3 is TGTGCCAGTAGAGCCGGGCCGTCCCAAAACATTCAGTACTTC.

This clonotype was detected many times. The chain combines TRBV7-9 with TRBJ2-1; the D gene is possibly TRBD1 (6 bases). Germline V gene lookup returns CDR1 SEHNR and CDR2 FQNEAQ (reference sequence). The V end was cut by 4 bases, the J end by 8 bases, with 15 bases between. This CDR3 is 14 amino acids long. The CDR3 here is CASSSLQGRDEQFF. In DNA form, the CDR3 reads TGTGCCAGCAGCTCTCTACAGGGTCGCGATGAGCAGTTCTTC.